These 17 T cell receptor beta chains were all obtained from the same sample, sequenced in a study of blood T cell repertoires in COVID-19. Using immunoSEQ multiplex PCR, the repertoire was profiled, and TCRdb retains in-frame clones only, with some absent. The sample consists of about 290,000 clones, roughly 85% of them appearing once. Source material: peripheral blood. The receptors come from a young woman with active or convalescent COVID-19.

The chain is built from TRBV10-1 and TRBJ2-2, with D perhaps matching TRBD1 (6 bases). The CDR3 extends over 15 amino acids. Germline V lookup: CDR1 WNHNN, CDR2 SYGVQD (reference sequence). With 4 bases removed from V and 0 bases from J, the gap between germline ends came to 9 bases. This CDR3 reads CASSVAGANTGELFF. The CDR3 nucleotides are TGCGCCAGCAGTGTGGCAGGGGCGAACACCGGGGAGCTGTTTTTT.

The chain links TRBV28 to TRBJ1-5; 8 positions agree with TRBD1. Germline V gene data show CDR1 as MDHEN and CDR2 as SYDVKM. V shed 8 bases, J shed 6 bases, and the junction held 12 bases outside the gene matches. The CDR3 spans 15 residues. CDR3: CASPPSRGHGQPQHF. The DNA for the CDR3 is TGTGCCAGCCCTCCGAGCAGGGGGCACGGTCAGCCCCAGCATTTT.

This clone was seen a few times. The chain uses TRBV2 and TRBJ1-1, with D tentatively TRBD1 (6 bases). The V end lost 5 bases, the J end lost 1 base, and 8 bases lay between the germline ends. The CDR3 is made up of 13 amino acids. The germline gives CDR1 SNHLY, CDR2 FYNNEI. CDR3 nucleotide sequence: TGTGCCAGCAGTTCACAGGGGAACACTGAAGCTTTCTTT. As protein: CASSSQGNTEAFF.

This clone has only one observation. This chain connects TRBV2 to TRBJ1-2; perhaps TRBD1 as D (5 bases). CDR1 SNHLY and CDR2 FYNNEI come from the germline V gene. This CDR3 spans 13 amino acids. Deletions cut 2 bases from V and 5 bases from J, with 9 bases between. In nucleotides, the CDR3 is TGTGCCAGCAGTGAATCCAGGGAATATGGCTACACCTTC. Its protein is CASSESREYGYTF.

In this sample, this clone turned up once. The V call is TRBV10-3, the J call TRBJ2-5, with TRBD2 matching over 12 bases. Germline V lookup: CDR1 ENHRY, CDR2 SYGVKD. The CDR3 length is 15 residues. Trimming at V came to 6 bases and at J to 2 bases, leaving 4 bases not matched to a gene. The CDR3 is CAISTGLAGQETQYF. The DNA of the CDR3 is TGTGCCATCAGCACAGGACTAGCGGGGCAAGAGACCCAGTACTTC.

The genes are TRBV30 and TRBJ2-1; perhaps TRBD2 as D (6 bases). V dropped 5 bases and J dropped 0 bases, with 14 bases sitting between them. This CDR3 spans 15 amino acids. Germline CDR1 reads GTSNPN; CDR2 reads SVGIG (reference sequence). CDR3 region: CAWAHGTSSYNEQFF. In DNA, the CDR3 is TGTGCCTGGGCCCACGGGACTTCCTCCTACAATGAGCAGTTCTTC.

There are a few counts of this clone. The rearrangement links TRBV9 to TRBJ1-6; 8 bases are shared with TRBD1. V dropped 4 bases and J dropped 10; count of bases not matched to a gene: 16. The CDR3 runs to 17 residues. Germline V gene sequence: CDR1 SGDLS, CDR2 YYNGEE. CDR3 DNA sequence: TGTGCCAGCAGCTCTCGTTCGACAGGACAGGGTGGCTCACCCCTCCACTTT. Amino acids: CASSSRSTGQGGSPLHF.

The chain uses TRBV28 and TRBJ2-1, with TRBD2 identical over 10 bases. With 3 bases clipped from V and 9 bases from J, the junction kept 11 bases outside the gene matches. This CDR3 is built from 16 residues. Germline V gene data show CDR1 as MDHEN and CDR2 as SYDVKM. The CDR3 is CASSLEAGGPLGEQFF. As DNA, the CDR3 is TGTGCCAGCAGTTTGGAAGCGGGGGGGCCCTTAGGTGAGCAGTTCTTC.

The chain couples TRBV19 to TRBJ2-7; D is possibly TRBD2 (5 bases). This CDR3 is built from 14 residues. Per the germline V gene, CDR1 is LNHDA and CDR2 is SQIVND (reference sequence). The germline V and J ends were trimmed by 5 bases and 4 bases, with 15 bases remaining between them. As DNA, the CDR3 is TGTGCCAGTAGTCAAGAGCCCGGGGTTTACGAGCAGTACTTC. Its translation is CASSQEPGVYEQYF.

The V gene is TRBV28, the J gene TRBJ2-7, with D perhaps TRBD2 (6 bases). V was trimmed by 6 bases and J by 0 bases, leaving 21 bases between them. The germline gives CDR1 MDHEN, CDR2 SYDVKM. This CDR3 contains 17 residues. CDR3 nucleotide sequence: TGTGCCAGCAGCGTCCTTCCCGGTCGGGGGAGCTCCTACGAGCAGTACTTC. Protein: CASSVLPGRGSSYEQYF.

The gene calls are TRBV3-1 (or the pseudogene TRBV3-2) and TRBJ2-6, with D possibly matching TRBD1 (5 bases). This CDR3 spans 21 amino acids. CDR1 is LGHDT and CDR2 is YNNKEL in the germline V gene (reference sequence). The V gene lost 1 base and the J gene lost 8 bases, with 30 bases spanning the gap. In DNA form, the CDR3 reads TGTGCCAGCAGCCAAGGACAGCCAGGAGACCCAGAGATTTCGGACCCCAACGTCCTGACTTTC. Protein product: CASSQGQPGDPEISDPNVLTF.

V is TRBV29-1 and J is TRBJ2-5, with 7 bases fitting TRBD2. The V gene's germline CDR1 is SQVTM and CDR2 ANQGSEA. This CDR3 is built from 16 residues. V lost 4 bases to trimming and J lost 9 bases; unmatched junction nucleotides: 20. This CDR3 reads CSVGVRDYEALGAQYF. In DNA form, the CDR3 reads TGCAGCGTTGGAGTCAGGGACTACGAGGCCTTGGGGGCCCAGTACTTC.

V gene TRBV4-3 combines with J gene TRBJ1-1, with TRBD1 identical over 9 bases. The germline V gene encodes CDR1 LGHNA and CDR2 YSLEER. V shed 4 bases and J 1 base; nucleotides not matched to a gene: 4. CDR3 length: 15 amino acids. CDR3 sequence: CASSLGTGTNTEAFF. CDR3 in DNA: TGCGCCAGCAGCCTGGGGACAGGGACGAACACTGAAGCTTTCTTT.

This chain uses TRBV19 with TRBJ1-2; D unresolved. Germline CDR1 reads LNHDA; CDR2 reads SQIVND (reference sequence). The CDR3 covers 14 residues. V lost 7 bases and J lost 5, with 17 bases in between. In DNA, the CDR3 is TGTGCCAGTACCCCTGAGGCGGGCGGGTATGGCTACACCTTC. This translates into CASTPEAGGYGYTF.

J is TRBJ1-4 and V is TRBV18; D may be TRBD1 (5 bases). Germline CDR1 and CDR2: KGHSH and LQKENI. CDR3 length equals 14 residues. V was trimmed by 2 bases and J by 6 bases, leaving 10 bases between them. The CDR3 coding sequence is TGTGCCAGCTCACCAGGGGCCATGGATGAAAAACTGTTTTTT. Amino acids: CASSPGAMDEKLFF. The full variable domain, with the rest looked up from reference TRBV18 and TRBJ1-4, is NAGVMQNPRHLVRRRGQEARLRCSPMKGHSHVYWYRQLPEEGLKFMVYLQKENIIDESGMPKERFSAEFPKEGPSILRIQQVVRGDSAAYFCASSPGAMDEKLFFGSGTQLSVL.

CDR3 sequence (DNA): TGCGCCAGCAGCCAGAAGCTGTCCGAGGGAAACACTGAAGCTTTCTTT. It codes for CASSQKLSEGNTEAFF. This chain joins TRBV4-1 and TRBJ1-1; D unresolved. The CDR3 has 16 amino acids. Deletions cut 3 bases from V and 2 bases from J, with 16 bases between. Germline V gene lookup returns CDR1 MGHRA and CDR2 YSYEKL.

Only one count was recorded for this clone. This chain uses TRBV2 with TRBJ2-5; D remains ambiguous. CDR3 length: 13 amino acids. Trimming removed 4 bases at V and 2 bases at J, with 8 bases between. Germline V lookup: CDR1 SNHLY, CDR2 FYNNEI. The chain's CDR3 is CASSAEQQETQYF. In DNA form, the CDR3 reads TGTGCCAGCAGTGCCGAGCAACAAGAGACCCAGTACTTC.